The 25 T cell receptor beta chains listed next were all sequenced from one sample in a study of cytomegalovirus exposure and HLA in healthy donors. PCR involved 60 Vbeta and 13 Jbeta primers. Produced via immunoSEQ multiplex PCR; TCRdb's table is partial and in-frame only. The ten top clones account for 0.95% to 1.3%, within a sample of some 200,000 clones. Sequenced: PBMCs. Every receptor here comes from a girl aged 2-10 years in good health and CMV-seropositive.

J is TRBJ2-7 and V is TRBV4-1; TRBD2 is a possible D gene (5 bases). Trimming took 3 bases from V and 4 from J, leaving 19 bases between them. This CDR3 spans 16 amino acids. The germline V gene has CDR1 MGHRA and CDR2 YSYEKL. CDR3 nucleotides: TGCGCCAGCAGCCAGATCTGGGCGGCGGGCGTTTACGAGCAGTACTTC. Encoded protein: CASSQIWAAGVYEQYF.

The CDR3 reads CAIRLDSLTGELFF. CDR3 bases: TGTGCCATCAGGTTGGACAGCTTAACCGGGGAGCTGTTTTTT. J is TRBJ2-2 and V is TRBV10-3; a possible D gene is TRBD1 (6 bases). Germline CDR1 reads ENHRY; CDR2 reads SYGVKD. The germline V and J ends were trimmed by 6 bases and 5 bases, with 13 bases remaining between them. CDR3 length: 14 amino acids.

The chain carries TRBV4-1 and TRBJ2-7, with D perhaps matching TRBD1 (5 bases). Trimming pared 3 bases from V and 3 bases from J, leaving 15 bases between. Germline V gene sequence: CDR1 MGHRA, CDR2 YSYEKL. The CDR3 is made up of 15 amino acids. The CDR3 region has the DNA TGCGCCAGCAGCCATAGTGGACATAACAGCTACGAGCAGTACTTC. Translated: CASSHSGHNSYEQYF.

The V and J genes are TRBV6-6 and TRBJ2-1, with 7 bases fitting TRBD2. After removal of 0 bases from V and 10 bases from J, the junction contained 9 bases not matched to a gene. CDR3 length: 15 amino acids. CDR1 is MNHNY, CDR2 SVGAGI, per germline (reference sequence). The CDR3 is CASSYSEPGGREQFF. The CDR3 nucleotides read TGTGCCAGCAGTTACTCGGAACCGGGAGGCAGGGAGCAGTTCTTC.

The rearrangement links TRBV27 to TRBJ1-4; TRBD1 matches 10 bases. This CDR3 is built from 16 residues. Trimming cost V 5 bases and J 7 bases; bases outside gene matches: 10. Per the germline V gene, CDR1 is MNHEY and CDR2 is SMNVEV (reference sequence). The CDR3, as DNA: TGTGCCAGCAGTATCCGGGACAGGGGCGACGGTGAAAAACTGTTTTTT. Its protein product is CASSIRDRGDGEKLFF.

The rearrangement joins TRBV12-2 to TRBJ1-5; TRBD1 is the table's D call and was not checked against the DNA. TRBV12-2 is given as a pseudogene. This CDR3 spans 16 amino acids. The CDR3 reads CASRCTYRGSNQPQHF. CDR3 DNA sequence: TGTGCAAGTCGCTGCACCTACAGGGGAAGCAATCAGCCCCAGCATTTT.

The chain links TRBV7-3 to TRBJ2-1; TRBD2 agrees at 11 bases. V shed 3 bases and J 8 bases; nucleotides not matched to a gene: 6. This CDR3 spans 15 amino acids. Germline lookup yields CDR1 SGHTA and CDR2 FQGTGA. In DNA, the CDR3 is TGTGCCAGCAGCTTTTGGGGACTAGCGGACGATGAGCAGTTCTTC. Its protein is CASSFWGLADDEQFF.

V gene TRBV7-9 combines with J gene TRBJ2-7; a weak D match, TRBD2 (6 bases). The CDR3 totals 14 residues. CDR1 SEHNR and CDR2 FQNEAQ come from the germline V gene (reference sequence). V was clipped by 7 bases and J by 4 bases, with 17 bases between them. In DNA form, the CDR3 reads TGTGCCAGCATACCATCGGGACTTGGTTACGAGCAGTACTTC. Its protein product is CASIPSGLGYEQYF.

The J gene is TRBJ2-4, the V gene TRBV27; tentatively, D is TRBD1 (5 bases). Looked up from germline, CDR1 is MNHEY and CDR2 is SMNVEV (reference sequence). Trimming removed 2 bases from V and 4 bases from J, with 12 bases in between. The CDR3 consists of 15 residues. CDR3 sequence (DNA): TGTGCCAGCAGTTTAAGGGGTTACCTTAAAAACATTCAGTACTTC. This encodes CASSLRGYLKNIQYF.

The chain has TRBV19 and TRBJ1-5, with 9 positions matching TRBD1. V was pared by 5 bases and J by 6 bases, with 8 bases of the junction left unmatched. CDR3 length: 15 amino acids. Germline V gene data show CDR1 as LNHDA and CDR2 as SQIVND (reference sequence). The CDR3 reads CASSSGTGSGQPQHF. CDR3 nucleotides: TGTGCCAGTAGTTCAGGGACAGGGTCCGGTCAGCCCCAGCATTTT.

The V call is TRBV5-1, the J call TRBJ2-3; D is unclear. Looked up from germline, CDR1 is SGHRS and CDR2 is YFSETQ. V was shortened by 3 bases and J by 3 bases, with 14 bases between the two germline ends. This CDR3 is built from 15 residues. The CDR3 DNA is TGCGCCAGCAGCTCCGTGGATAGCCGAACAGATACGCAGTATTTT. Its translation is CASSSVDSRTDTQYF. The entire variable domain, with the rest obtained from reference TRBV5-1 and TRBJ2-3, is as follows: KAGVTQTPRYLIKTRGQQVTLSCSPISGHRSVSWYQQTPGQGLQFLFEYFSETQRNKGNFPGRFSGRQFSNSRSEMNVSTLELGDSALYLCASSSVDSRTDTQYFGPGTRLTVL.

CDR3 sequence: CAINARDRDAGYTF. CDR3 nucleotides: TGTGCCATCAATGCAAGGGACAGGGATGCTGGCTACACCTTC. The rearrangement uses TRBV10-3 and TRBJ1-2, with 9 bases fitting TRBD1. The CDR3 totals 14 residues. The ends lost 7 bases at V and 7 bases at J; junction bases unmatched: 10. The germline CDR1 and CDR2 sequences are ENHRY and SYGVKD.

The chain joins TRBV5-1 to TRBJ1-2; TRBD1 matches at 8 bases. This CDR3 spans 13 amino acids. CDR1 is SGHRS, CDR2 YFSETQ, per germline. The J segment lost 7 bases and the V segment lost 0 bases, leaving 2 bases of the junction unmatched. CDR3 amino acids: CASSLGTGTGYTF. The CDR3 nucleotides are TGCGCCAGCAGCTTGGGGACAGGGACTGGCTACACCTTC.

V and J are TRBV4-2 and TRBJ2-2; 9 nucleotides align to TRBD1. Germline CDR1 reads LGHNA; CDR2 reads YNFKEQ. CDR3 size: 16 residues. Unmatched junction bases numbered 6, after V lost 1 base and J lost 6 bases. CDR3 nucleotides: TGTGCCAGCAGCCAAGGAGACAGGGGGGTCCCCGGGGAGCTGTTTTTT. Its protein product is CASSQGDRGVPGELFF.

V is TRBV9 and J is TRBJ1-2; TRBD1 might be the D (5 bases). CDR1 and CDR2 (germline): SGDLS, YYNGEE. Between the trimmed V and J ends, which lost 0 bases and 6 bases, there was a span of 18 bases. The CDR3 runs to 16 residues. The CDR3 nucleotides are TGTGCCAGCAGCGTAGCTGCTTGGGGAGGGGCTGATGGCTACACCTTC. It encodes CASSVAAWGGADGYTF.

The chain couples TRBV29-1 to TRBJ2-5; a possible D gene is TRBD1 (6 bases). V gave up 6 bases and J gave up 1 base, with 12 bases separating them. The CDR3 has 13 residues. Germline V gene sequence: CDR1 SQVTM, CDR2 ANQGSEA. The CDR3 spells CSVIQDSQETQYF. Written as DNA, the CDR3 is TGCAGCGTAATCCAGGACAGCCAAGAGACCCAGTACTTC.

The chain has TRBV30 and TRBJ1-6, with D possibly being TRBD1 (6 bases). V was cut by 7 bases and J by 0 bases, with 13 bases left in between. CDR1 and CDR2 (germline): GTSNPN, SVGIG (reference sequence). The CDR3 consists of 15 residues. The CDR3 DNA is TGTGCCTCTCCTAGGGGGAGCTCCTATAATTCACCCCTCCACTTT. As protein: CASPRGSSYNSPLHF. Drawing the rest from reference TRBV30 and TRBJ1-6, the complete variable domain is SQTIHQWPATLVQPVGSPLSLECTVEGTSNPNLYWYRQAAGRGLQLLFYSVGIGQISSEVPQNLSASRPQDRQFILSSKKLLLSDSGFYLCASPRGSSYNSPLHFGNGTRLTVT.

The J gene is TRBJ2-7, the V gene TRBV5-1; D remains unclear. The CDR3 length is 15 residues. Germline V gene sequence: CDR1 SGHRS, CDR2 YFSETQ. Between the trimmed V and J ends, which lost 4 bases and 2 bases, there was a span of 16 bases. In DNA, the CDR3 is TGCGCCAGCAGCCTAGAGACGACGGTACCCTACGAGCAGTACTTC. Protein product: CASSLETTVPYEQYF.

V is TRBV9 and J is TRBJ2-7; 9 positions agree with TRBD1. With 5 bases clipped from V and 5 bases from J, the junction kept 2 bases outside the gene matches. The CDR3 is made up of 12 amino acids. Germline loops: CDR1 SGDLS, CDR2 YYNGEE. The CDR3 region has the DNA TGTGCCAGCAGGGGGACAGGGAACGAGCAGTACTTC. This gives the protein CASRGTGNEQYF.

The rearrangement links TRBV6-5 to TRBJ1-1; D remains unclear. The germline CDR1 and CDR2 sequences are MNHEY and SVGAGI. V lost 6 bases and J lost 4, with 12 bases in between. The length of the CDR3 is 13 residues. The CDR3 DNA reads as TGTGCCAGCAGGAGGGAGCGGAGCACTGAAGCTTTCTTT. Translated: CASRRERSTEAFF.

CDR3 coding DNA: TGTGCCAGCAGCCCGAGACTAGCGAGGGATACGCAGTATTTT. Translating gives CASSPRLARDTQYF. The J gene is TRBJ2-3, the V gene TRBV13, with 8 bases matching TRBD2. From germline, CDR1 is PRHDT and CDR2 FYEKMQ (reference sequence). This CDR3 has 14 amino acids. V shed 5 bases, J shed 6 bases, and the junction held 7 bases outside the gene matches.

CDR3 residues: CASSLSVTGSQETQYF. CDR3 coding DNA: TGCGCCAGCAGCTTGTCAGTTACAGGGTCCCAAGAGACCCAGTACTTC. The J gene is TRBJ2-5, the V gene TRBV5-1, with D possibly TRBD1 on 6 matching bases. Germline values: CDR1 SGHRS, CDR2 YFSETQ. This CDR3 comprises 16 residues. With 1 base removed from V and 1 base from J, the gap between germline ends came to 14 bases. The full variable domain, in which reference TRBV5-1 and TRBJ2-5 provide the parts outside the CDR3, is KAGVTQTPRYLIKTRGQQVTLSCSPISGHRSVSWYQQTPGQGLQFLFEYFSETQRNKGNFPGRFSGRQFSNSRSEMNVSTLELGDSALYLCASSLSVTGSQETQYFGPGTRLLVL.

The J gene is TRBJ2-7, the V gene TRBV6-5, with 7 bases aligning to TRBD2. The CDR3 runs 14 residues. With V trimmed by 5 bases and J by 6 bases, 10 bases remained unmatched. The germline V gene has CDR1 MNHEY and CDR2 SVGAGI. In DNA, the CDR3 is TGTGCCAGCAGTCCCCTGGGAGGGGTGGGCGAGCAGTACTTC. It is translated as CASSPLGGVGEQYF.

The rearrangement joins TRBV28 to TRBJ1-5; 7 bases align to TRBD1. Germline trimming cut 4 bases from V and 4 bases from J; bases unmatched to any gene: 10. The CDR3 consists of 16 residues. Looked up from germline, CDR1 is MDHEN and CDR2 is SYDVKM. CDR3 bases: TGTGCCAGCAGTTCCATACTTGACAGGGAGAATCAGCCCCAGCATTTT. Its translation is CASSSILDRENQPQHF. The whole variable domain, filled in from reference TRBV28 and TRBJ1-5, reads DVKVTQSSRYLVKRTGEKVFLECVQDMDHENMFWYRQDPGLGLRLIYFSYDVKMKEKGDIPEGYSVSREKKERFSLILESASTNQTSMYLCASSSILDRENQPQHFGDGTRLSIL.

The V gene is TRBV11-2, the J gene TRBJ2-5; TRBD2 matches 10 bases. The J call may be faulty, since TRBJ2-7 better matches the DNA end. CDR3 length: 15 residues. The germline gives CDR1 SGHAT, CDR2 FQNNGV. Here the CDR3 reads CASSRVAGGSYEQYF. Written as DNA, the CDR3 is TGTGCCAGCAGCCGAGTAGCGGGAGGTAGCTACGAGCAGTACTTC.